This entry features one TCR beta chain sequence. The data originate from a study of blood T cell repertoires in COVID-19. The overall study: Acute and convalescent COVID-19 specimens originated in the United States, Italy and Spain. The analysed material was cDNA or gDNA that came from T cells, B-cell-depleted T cells, or PBMCs.

The CDR3 runs to 16 residues. Germline assignment: CDR1 LNHNV and CDR2 YYDKDF (reference sequence). The ends were cut back, 1 base at V and 2 bases at J, with 15 bases in the middle. Participants, about 18 to 90 years old, spanned 25 or so US areas. Resolution of symptoms, clearance, or two negative PCRs was present in recovered Cohort 3 donors. Assay used: immunoSEQ multiplex PCR; TCRdb lists only in-frame clones, some missing. The table includes under 300,000 clones, roughly 84% detected once. The genes are TRBV15 and TRBJ2-7; a possible D gene is TRBD1 (5 bases). The sequenced sample was PBMCs or T cells enriched from blood (not recorded which). The TCR originated in a man aged 50 or older who had recovered from COVID-19. CDR3: CATSRGLGQGAYEQYF. Here the CDR3 DNA reads TGTGCCACCAGCAGAGGCCTGGGGCAAGGCGCCTACGAGCAGTACTTC.